This T cell receptor beta chain originates from a study of technical replicates of blood from a few donors. V was pared by 3 bases and J by 6 bases, with 19 bases between. Germline V gene sequence: CDR1 SGHNT, CDR2 YYREEE (reference sequence). CDR3 length: 15 residues. Profiled with immunoSEQ multiplex PCR; TCRdb holds only in-frame clones, not every one. This sample has approximately 82,000 clones, with roughly 95% found just once. The V and J genes are TRBV5-4 and TRBJ2-7, with D maybe TRBD2 (6 bases). The specimen sequenced was T cells isolated from PBMCs. This TCR was sampled from a human donor in good health. The CDR3 DNA reads as TGTGCCAGCAGCTACGGGACTCTCCTGTCGGGCGAGCAGTACTTC. This encodes CASSYGTLLSGEQYF.